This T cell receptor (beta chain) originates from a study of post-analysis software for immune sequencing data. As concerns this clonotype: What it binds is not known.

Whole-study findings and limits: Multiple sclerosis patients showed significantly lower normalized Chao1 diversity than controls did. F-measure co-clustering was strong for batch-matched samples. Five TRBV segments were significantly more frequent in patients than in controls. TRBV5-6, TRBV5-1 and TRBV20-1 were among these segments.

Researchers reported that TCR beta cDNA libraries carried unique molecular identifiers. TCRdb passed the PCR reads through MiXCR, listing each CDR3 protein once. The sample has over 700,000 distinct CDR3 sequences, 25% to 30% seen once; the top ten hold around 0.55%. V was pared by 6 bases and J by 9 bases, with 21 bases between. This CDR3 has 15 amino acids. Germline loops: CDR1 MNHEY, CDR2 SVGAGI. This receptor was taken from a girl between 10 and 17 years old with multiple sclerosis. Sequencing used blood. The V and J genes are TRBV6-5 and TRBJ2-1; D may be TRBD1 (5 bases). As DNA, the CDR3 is TGTGCCAGCAGCCCGTTGGGGCCCACTCGCCCTGAGCAGTTCTTC. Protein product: CASSPLGPTRPEQFF.